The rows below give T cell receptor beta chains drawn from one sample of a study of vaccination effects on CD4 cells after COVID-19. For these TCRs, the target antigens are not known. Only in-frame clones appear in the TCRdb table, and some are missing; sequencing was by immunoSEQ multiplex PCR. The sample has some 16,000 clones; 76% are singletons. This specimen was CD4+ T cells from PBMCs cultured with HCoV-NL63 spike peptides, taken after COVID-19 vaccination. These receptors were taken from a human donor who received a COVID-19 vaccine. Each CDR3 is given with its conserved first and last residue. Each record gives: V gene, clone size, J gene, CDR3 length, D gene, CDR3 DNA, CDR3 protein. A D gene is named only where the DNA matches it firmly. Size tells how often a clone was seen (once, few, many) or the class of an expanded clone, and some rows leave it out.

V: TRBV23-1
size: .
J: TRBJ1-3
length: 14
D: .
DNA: TGCGCCAGCCGACACGGACCCTCTGGAAACACCATATATTTT
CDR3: CASRHGPSGNTIYF

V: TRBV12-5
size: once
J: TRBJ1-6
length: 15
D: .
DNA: TGTGCTAGTGGCCCAGGGATTTCCAGCAATTCACCCCTCCACTTT
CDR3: CASGPGISSNSPLHF

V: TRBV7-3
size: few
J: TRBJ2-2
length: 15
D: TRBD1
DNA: TGTGCCAGCAGCTTGGACAGGCCGAACACCGGGGAGCTGTTTTTT
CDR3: CASSLDRPNTGELFF

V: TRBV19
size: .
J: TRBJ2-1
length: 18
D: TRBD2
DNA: TGTGCCAGTAGTCCAGGAGGAAAGCGGGAGCTTTCCTACAATGAGCAGTTCTTC
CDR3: CASSPGGKRELSYNEQFF

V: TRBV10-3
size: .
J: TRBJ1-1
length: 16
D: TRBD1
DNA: TGTGCCATCAGTGACTCGGGGACAGGGAGGTATGCTGAAGCTTTCTTT
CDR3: CAISDSGTGRYAEAFF

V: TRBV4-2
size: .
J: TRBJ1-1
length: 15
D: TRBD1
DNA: TGTGCCAGCAGCCAAGATCTAAGGGGGCGGTCTGAAGCTTTCTTT
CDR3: CASSQDLRGRSEAFF

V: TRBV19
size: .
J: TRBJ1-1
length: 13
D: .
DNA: TGTGCCAGTAGTTTGGGGGGAGGAACTGAAGCTTTCTTT
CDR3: CASSLGGGTEAFF

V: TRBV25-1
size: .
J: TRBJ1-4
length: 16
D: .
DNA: TGTGCCAGCAGTGATCCCGGACTGGGAGGTAACGAAAAACTGTTTTTT
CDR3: CASSDPGLGGNEKLFF

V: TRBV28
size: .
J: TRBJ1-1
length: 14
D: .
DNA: TGTGCCAGCAGTTCGCCCGTACTGGGCACTGAAGCTTTCTTT
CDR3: CASSSPVLGTEAFF

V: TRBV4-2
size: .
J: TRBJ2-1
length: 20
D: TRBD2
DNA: TGTGCCAGCAGCCAACACCCACCCCAAAAGGGACTAGCGGGGTACAATGAGCAGTTCTTC
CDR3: CASSQHPPQKGLAGYNEQFF

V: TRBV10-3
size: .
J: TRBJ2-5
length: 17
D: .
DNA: TGTGCCATCAGCACCGACGGAGGTATAATATCTCGGGAGACCCAGTACTTC
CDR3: CAISTDGGIISRETQYF

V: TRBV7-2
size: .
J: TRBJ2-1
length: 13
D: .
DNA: TGTGCCAGCAGCTTCCGGGGGGCCCATGAGCAGTTCTTC
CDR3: CASSFRGAHEQFF

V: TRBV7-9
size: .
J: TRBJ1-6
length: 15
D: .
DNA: TGTGCCAGCAGACCACCGGGACTGGTGGGTTCACCCCTCCACTTT
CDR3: CASRPPGLVGSPLHF

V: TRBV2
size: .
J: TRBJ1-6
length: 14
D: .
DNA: TGTGCCAGCAAGGCCCGGGACTTAAATTCACCCCTCCACTTT
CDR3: CASKARDLNSPLHF

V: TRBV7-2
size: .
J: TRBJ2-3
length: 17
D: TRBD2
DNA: TGTGCCAGCAGCTTATGGACTAGCGGGGGAGGCACAGATACGCAGTATTTT
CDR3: CASSLWTSGGGTDTQYF

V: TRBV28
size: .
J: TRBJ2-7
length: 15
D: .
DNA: TGTGCCAGCAGTTTTCCCCGGGATCCCCTCTACGAGCAGTACTTC
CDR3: CASSFPRDPLYEQYF

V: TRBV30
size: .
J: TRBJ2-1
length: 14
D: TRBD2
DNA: TGTGCCTGGAGTTTGGGGACTAGCGGCAATGAGCAGTTCTTC
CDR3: CAWSLGTSGNEQFF